The 13 T cell receptor beta chains presented below share a single source sample, sequenced in a study of T cell repertoires in cytomegalovirus infection (dated by TCRdb to about 2019). Sequencing took place on an Illumina HiSeq 1500. TCRdb reprocessing: public reads trimmed at Q25 with fastp, clones called with MiXCR, in-frame beta chains kept. Each entry is one CDR3 protein sequence, shown with its most common DNA and genes. The sample table records about 250,000 distinct CDR3 sequences; approximately 15% of these occur just once. The ten biggest clones cover roughly 50% of the sample. The source material was CD8+ T cells from PBMCs. Receptors were obtained from a human donor in good health (CMV status not recorded). Some clones in this sample may be carry-over from other donors' samples.

This clonotype was seen just once. The V and J genes are TRBV28 and TRBJ1-1; possible D gene TRBD1, 6 bases. The germline V gene has CDR1 MDHEN and CDR2 SYDVKM. This CDR3 is built from 17 residues. Trimming removed 6 bases at V and 1 base at J, with 21 bases between. The CDR3 DNA is TGTGCCAGCAGCCGAATTGGGCAGGGGAGGCCGAACACTGAAGCTTTCTTT. This encodes CASSRIGQGRPNTEAFF.

The V call is TRBV10-3, the J call TRBJ2-2; tentatively, D is TRBD1 (5 bases). Germline CDR1 ENHRY, CDR2 SYGVKD. V gave up 11 bases and J gave up 6 bases, with 31 bases separating them. The CDR3 has 18 residues. This chain's CDR3 is CAAQPGFAVSEPPGELFF. CDR3 in DNA: TGTGCCGCCCAACCAGGGTTCGCCGTCTCGGAACCACCCGGGGAGCTGTTTTTT.

The chain links TRBV6-5 to TRBJ2-1; no definite D call. V was clipped by 7 bases and J by 9 bases, with 16 bases between them. From germline, CDR1 is MNHEY and CDR2 SVGAGI. The CDR3 has 13 amino acids. CDR3 bases: TGTGCCAGCAATCACTTTGACCGCAGTGAGCAGTTCTTC. Residues: CASNHFDRSEQFF.

The rearrangement links TRBV4-1 to TRBJ2-7; D perhaps matches TRBD2 (6 bases). Germline V gene data show CDR1 as MGHRA and CDR2 as YSYEKL. V was trimmed by 3 bases and J by 4 bases, leaving 19 bases between them. The CDR3 has 16 residues. CDR3 sequence reads: CASSHSATGERYEQYF. For the CDR3, the DNA is TGCGCCAGCAGCCATTCCGCCACGGGGGAAAGATACGAGCAGTACTTC.

This clonotype was counted many times. CDR3 nucleotide sequence: TGTGCCAGCAGTCCACTAGCGGGGGGGCATGAGCAGTTCTTC. Protein product: CASSPLAGGHEQFF. This chain uses TRBV12-3 or TRBV12-4 with TRBJ2-1; TRBD2 matches at 13 bases. The ends lost 5 bases at V and 8 bases at J; junction bases unmatched: 3. The CDR3 loop spans 14 amino acids.

The chain uses TRBV5-1 and TRBJ1-2; D is unclear. The V gene's germline CDR1 is SGHRS and CDR2 YFSETQ. The CDR3 has 12 amino acids. Trimming removed 3 bases from V and 7 bases from J, with 10 bases in between. CDR3 coding DNA: TGCGCCAGCAGCTGGGAGGGTATTGGCTACACCTTC. This codes for CASSWEGIGYTF.

In this sample, this clonotype turned up many times. The rearrangement links TRBV7-8 to TRBJ1-4; D might be TRBD1 (5 bases). Germline V gene data show CDR1 as SGHVS and CDR2 as FQNEAQ. The CDR3 spans 18 residues. V lost 0 bases, J lost 3 bases, and 17 bases lay in between. The CDR3 DNA sequence: TGTGCCAGCAGCTTAGCGCAGGGCTGGGCTACTTCTAATGAAAAACTGTTTTTT. Its protein product is CASSLAQGWATSNEKLFF.

There are many counts of this clonotype. This chain joins TRBV7-2 and TRBJ1-1, with 7 bases fitting TRBD1. Germline CDR1 and CDR2: SGHTA and FQGNSA. CDR3 length: 16 amino acids. The V segment lost 2 bases and the J segment 2 bases; nucleotides outside the gene matches: 8. For the CDR3, the DNA is TGTGCCAGCAGCTTAATTTACAGGGGTGATAACACTGAAGCTTTCTTT. It yields the protein CASSLIYRGDNTEAFF.

The chain combines TRBV7-8 with TRBJ2-7; no reliable D call. This CDR3 spans 11 amino acids. Germline V lookup: CDR1 SGHVS, CDR2 FQNEAQ. Deletions cut 2 bases from V and 5 bases from J, with 4 bases between. The CDR3 nucleotides read TGTGCCAGCAGCTTATTAAACGAGCAGTACTTC. It is translated as CASSLLNEQYF.

The V call is TRBV6-2 or TRBV6-3, the J call TRBJ1-1, with D hard to call. Germline-derived CDR1 and CDR2 are MNHEY and SVGEGT. This CDR3 region has 12 residues. With 6 bases removed from V and 11 bases from J, the gap between germline ends came to 16 bases. Here the CDR3 DNA reads TGTGCCAGCAGCCCCGGTCCCCGCGCTGCTTTCTTT. Translated, it gives CASSPGPRAAFF.

The chain couples TRBV27 to TRBJ2-1; the D is unclear. Trimming took 3 bases from V and 0 from J, leaving 12 bases between them. This CDR3 contains 16 residues. Germline CDR1 and CDR2: MNHEY and SMNVEV (reference sequence). The CDR3 DNA is TGTGCCAGCAGTTTTGATCTGGGTAGCTCCTACAATGAGCAGTTCTTC. This translates into CASSFDLGSSYNEQFF.

This clonotype occurred many times. V gene TRBV12-3 or TRBV12-4 combines with J gene TRBJ2-3; TRBD2 matches 7 bases. CDR3 size: 17 residues. V was clipped by 6 bases and J by 4 bases; unmatched bases: 16. The CDR3 is CASSHPTWGGGPDTQYF. The CDR3 nucleotides read TGTGCCAGCAGCCACCCCACATGGGGGGGGGGTCCAGATACGCAGTATTTT.

This clonotype has at least ten counts. V and J are TRBV11-2 and TRBJ2-7, with D perhaps being TRBD1 or TRBD2 (5 bases each). CDR3 length: 15 amino acids. CDR1 and CDR2 from the germline V gene are SGHAT and FQNNGV. The V end was cut by 5 bases, the J end by 1 base, with 15 bases between. CDR3 bases: TGTGCCAGCAGCAGAACCGGGACGTATTCCTACGAGCAGTACTTC. It encodes CASSRTGTYSYEQYF.